Described below is a single TCR beta chain sequence and its context. No antigen is known for it. The protocol was immunoSEQ multiplex PCR, while the TCRdb copy is restricted to in-frame clones and leaves out a portion. The data contain under 200,000 clones, roughly nine tenths of them singletons. This sample is part of a study of T cell responses to AZD1222 COVID-19 vaccine. Overall study results and limits: Increased Spike-specific TCR breadth and depth were observed after two AZD1222 doses. Most donors were white British, females outnumbered males, and clonal diversity was possibly underestimated.

CDR1 and CDR2 (germline): MGHRA, YSYEKL. The ends were cut back, 1 base at V and 5 bases at J, with 14 bases in the middle. The CDR3 spans 15 residues. V is TRBV4-1 and J is TRBJ1-1; possibly TRBD1 for D (6 bases). This sequence was found in an adult in good health. This specimen was peripheral blood, taken on day 0 of AZD1222 vaccination. The CDR3 region has the DNA TGCGCCAGCAGCCAAGTGGGGGGCTTGGGGACTGAAGCTTTCTTT. It specifies CASSQVGGLGTEAFF.